This T cell receptor beta chain was obtained from a study of blood T cells in healthy people across ages. For the second PCR, which ran for about 6 to 11 cycles, a sample-barcoded 5' primer and a J-beta primer mix were used. TCRdb reprocessed the 5' RACE reads via MiXCR and lists one record per CDR3 protein. The sample lists approximately 790,000 distinct CDR3 sequences, about 59% seen once, with 25% to 30% in the top ten. The V gene lost 5 bases and the J gene lost 8 bases, with 33 bases spanning the gap. Looked up from germline, CDR1 is LNHNV and CDR2 is YYDKDF (reference sequence). The CDR3 spans 19 residues.

This clonotype originated in a man younger than 45 in good health. The sample taken for sequencing was blood. The chain has TRBV15 and TRBJ1-2, with a weak D call TRBD1 (6 bases). In DNA, the CDR3 is TGTGCCACCAGCCCGAAAGCAGGCACACAGGGTGGAAGTTTGCGAGGCTACACCTTC. Translation gives CATSPKAGTQGGSLRGYTF.